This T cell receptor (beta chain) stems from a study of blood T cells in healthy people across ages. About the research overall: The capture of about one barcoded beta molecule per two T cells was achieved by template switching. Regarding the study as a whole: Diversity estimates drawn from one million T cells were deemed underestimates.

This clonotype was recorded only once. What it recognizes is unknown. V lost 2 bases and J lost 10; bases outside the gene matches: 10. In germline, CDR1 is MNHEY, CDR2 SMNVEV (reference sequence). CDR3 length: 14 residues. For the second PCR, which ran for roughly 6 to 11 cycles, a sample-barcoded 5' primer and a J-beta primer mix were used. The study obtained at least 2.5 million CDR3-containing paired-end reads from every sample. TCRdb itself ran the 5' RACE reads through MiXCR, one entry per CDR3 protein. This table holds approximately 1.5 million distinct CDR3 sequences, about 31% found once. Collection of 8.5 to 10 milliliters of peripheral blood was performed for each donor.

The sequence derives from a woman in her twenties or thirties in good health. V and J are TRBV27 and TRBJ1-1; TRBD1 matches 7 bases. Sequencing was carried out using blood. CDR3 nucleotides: TGTGCCAGCAGTTTAATTAAGGGGGCTGTAACAGCTTTCTTT. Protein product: CASSLIKGAVTAFF.